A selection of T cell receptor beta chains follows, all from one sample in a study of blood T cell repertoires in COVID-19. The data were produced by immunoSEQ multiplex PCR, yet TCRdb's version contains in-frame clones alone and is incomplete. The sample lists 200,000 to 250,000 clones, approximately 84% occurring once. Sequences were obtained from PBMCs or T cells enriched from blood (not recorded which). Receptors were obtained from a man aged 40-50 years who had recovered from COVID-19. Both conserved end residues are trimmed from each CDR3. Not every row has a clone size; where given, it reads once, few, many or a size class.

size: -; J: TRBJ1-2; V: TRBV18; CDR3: ASSPTPDRDYGYT
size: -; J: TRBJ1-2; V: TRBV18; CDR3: ASSARDREGYT
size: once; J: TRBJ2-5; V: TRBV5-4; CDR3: ASSSGLAADQETQY
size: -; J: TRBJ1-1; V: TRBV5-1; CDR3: ASFLTWTGGGTEAF
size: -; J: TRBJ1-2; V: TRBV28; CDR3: ASRTTGGAQYGYT
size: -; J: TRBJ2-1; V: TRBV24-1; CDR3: ATSSAHGVYNEQF
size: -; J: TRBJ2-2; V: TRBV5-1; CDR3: ASSFIREAIGGELF
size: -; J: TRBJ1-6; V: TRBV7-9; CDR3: ASSRVSISPLH
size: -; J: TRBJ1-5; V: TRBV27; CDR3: ASSNSVASNQPQH
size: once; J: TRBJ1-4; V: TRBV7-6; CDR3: ASSLLEEKLF
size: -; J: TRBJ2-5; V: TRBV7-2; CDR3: ASSLAPRGSQETQY
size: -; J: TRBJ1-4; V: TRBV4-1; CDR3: ASSQFTGILNEKLF
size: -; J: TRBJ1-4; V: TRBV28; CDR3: ASQKRTPREKLF
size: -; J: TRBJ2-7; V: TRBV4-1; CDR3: ASSRTGVGYEQY
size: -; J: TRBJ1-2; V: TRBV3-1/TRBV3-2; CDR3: ASSLEAGGTYGYT
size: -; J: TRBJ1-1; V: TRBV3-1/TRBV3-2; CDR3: ASTQMGQGDTEAF
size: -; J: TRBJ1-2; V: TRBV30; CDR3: AWSVEILRGYT
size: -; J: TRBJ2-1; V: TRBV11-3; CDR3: ASSSSGSSYNEQF
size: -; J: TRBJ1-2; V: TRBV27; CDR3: ASSHVYGPGDYGYT
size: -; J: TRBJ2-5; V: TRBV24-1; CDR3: ATSDPIGPQETQY
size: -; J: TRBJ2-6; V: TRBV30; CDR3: AWEARGEVGANVLT
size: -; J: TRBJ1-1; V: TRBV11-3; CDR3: ASSPTSGGTTEAF
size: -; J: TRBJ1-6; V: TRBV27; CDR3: ASGQPNSPLH
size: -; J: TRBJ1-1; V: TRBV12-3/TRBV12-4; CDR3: ASSLADWTEAF
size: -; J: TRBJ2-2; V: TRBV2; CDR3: ASSDGLNGELF
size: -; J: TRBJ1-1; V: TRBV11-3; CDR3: ASSRRPGTEAF
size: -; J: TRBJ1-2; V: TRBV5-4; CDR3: ASSLARQGNYGYT